Shown below are 19 T cell receptor beta chains from a single sample sequenced in a study of identical twins (dated by TCRdb to 2015 to 2016). Library prep was done by 5' RACE. Sequencing was carried out with an Illumina HiSeq 2000. Starting from the raw public reads, TCRdb applied fastp trimming at Q25, assembled clones with MiXCR and retained in-frame beta chains. One record per CDR3 amino acid sequence lists the most common genes and DNA. The sample includes a few hundred thousand distinct CDR3 sequences, with roughly an eighth observed a single time. Jointly, the top ten make up around 0.98% of the sample. This sample also appeared in a second study, on yellow fever vaccine responses in identical twins.

Sequencing was carried out using CD4+ T cells sorted from blood. These receptors all stem from a woman between 18 and 30 years old in good health.

The chain's CDR3 is CASSPLGGGAGANVLTF. The CDR3 region has the DNA TGTGCCAGCTCACCTCTGGGCGGGGGAGCTGGGGCCAACGTCCTGACTTTC. This chain uses TRBV18 with TRBJ2-6; TRBD2 matches at 7 bases. V trimming: 3 bases; J trimming: 2 bases; junction bases outside the gene matches: 7. There are 17 residues in the CDR3. Germline V gene lookup returns CDR1 KGHSH and CDR2 LQKENI.

This clonotype was observed a handful of times. This sequence joins TRBV20-1 and TRBJ2-3; 10 bases fit TRBD1. This CDR3 has 15 residues. After removal of 3 bases from V and 0 bases from J, the junction contained 3 bases not matched to a gene. The germline V gene encodes CDR1 DFQATT and CDR2 SNEGSKA (reference sequence). Here the CDR3 DNA reads TGCAGTGCTAGCCCGGGACAGGGGAGCACAGATACGCAGTATTTT. This sequence encodes CSASPGQGSTDTQYF.

V gene TRBV10-3 combines with J gene TRBJ2-7; TRBD2 is a possible D gene (5 bases). Germline V gives CDR1 ENHRY, CDR2 SYGVKD. Trimming shortened V by 6 bases and J by 2 bases, and 17 bases separated the two germline ends. The CDR3 loop spans 15 amino acids. The CDR3: CAISTRLGGTYEQYF. CDR3 DNA sequence: TGTGCCATCAGCACTAGGCTTGGTGGAACCTACGAGCAGTACTTC.

This clonotype appeared a few times. The V gene is TRBV10-3, the J gene TRBJ2-7, with 12 bases matching TRBD1. This CDR3 has 11 residues. CDR1 and CDR2 from the germline V gene are ENHRY and SYGVKD. J gave up 6 bases and V 9 bases, and 0 bases lay outside the gene matches. CDR3 region: CAMGQGAEQYF. The CDR3 nucleotides read TGTGCCATGGGACAGGGGGCCGAGCAGTACTTC.

The rearrangement joins TRBV6-2 or TRBV6-3 to TRBJ2-7; 7 nucleotides align to TRBD1. The V gene's germline CDR1 is MNHEY and CDR2 SVGEGT. The CDR3 covers 13 residues. V gave up 7 bases and J gave up 2 bases; unmatched junction bases: 5. CDR3 region: CASTRTGAYEQYF. CDR3 nucleotides: TGTGCCAGCACCAGGACAGGAGCCTACGAGCAGTACTTC.

The J gene is TRBJ2-3, the V gene TRBV4-1; the match to TRBD1 covers 9 bases. CDR1 MGHRA and CDR2 YSYEKL come from the germline V gene. V shed 4 bases and J 3 bases; nucleotides not matched to a gene: 5. This CDR3 region has 15 residues. The CDR3 sequence: CASSLRDRATDTQYF. CDR3 nucleotides: TGCGCCAGCAGCCTCAGGGACAGGGCTACAGATACGCAGTATTTT.

J is TRBJ1-4 and V is TRBV28; 7 positions match TRBD1. V lost 1 base and J lost 2; bases outside the gene matches: 7. The V gene's germline CDR1 is MDHEN and CDR2 SYDVKM. The CDR3 is 17 residues long. CDR3 in amino acids: CASSLFQRGQTNEKLFF. In nucleotides, the CDR3 is TGTGCCAGCAGTTTATTTCAGAGGGGGCAGACTAATGAAAAACTGTTTTTT.

The chain combines TRBV3-1 with TRBJ2-7; 8 bases map to TRBD2. V was pared by 3 bases and J by 3 bases, with 7 bases of the junction left unmatched. Germline V lookup: CDR1 LGHDT, CDR2 YNNKEL (reference sequence). This CDR3 contains 15 residues. CDR3 residues: CASSQAGLAVYEQYF. The CDR3 DNA sequence: TGTGCCAGCAGCCAGGCCGGACTAGCTGTCTACGAGCAGTACTTC.

This clonotype has only a few counts. The rearrangement joins TRBV24-1 to TRBJ2-2, with D uncertain. Trimming removed 6 bases from V and 0 bases from J, with 4 bases in between. The CDR3 spans 13 residues. The germline CDR1 and CDR2 sequences are KGHDR and SFDVKD. The CDR3 region is CATSQPNTGELFF. The CDR3 nucleotides are TGTGCCACCAGTCAACCGAACACCGGGGAGCTGTTTTTT.

This clonotype has more than one count but fewer than ten. The chain combines TRBV6-2 or TRBV6-3 with TRBJ1-5, with D tentatively TRBD1 (5 bases). From germline, CDR1 is MNHEY and CDR2 SVGEGT. The CDR3 has 14 residues. V was clipped by 5 bases and J by 5 bases, with 13 bases between them. CDR3 nucleotides: TGTGCCAGCAGTCTTATTGGGGGTCATCAGCCCCAGCATTTT. Translated, it gives CASSLIGGHQPQHF.

This clonotype appeared many times. The V call is TRBV20-1, the J call TRBJ2-3; D might be TRBD1 (6 bases). The V gene lost 3 bases and the J gene lost 2 bases, with 9 bases spanning the gap. The CDR3 consists of 13 residues. Germline lookup yields CDR1 DFQATT and CDR2 SNEGSKA (reference sequence). The CDR3 coding sequence is TGCAGTGCTAGGGACAGAAACACAGATACGCAGTATTTT. This gives the protein CSARDRNTDTQYF.

The table lists this clonotype with a few counts. The chain carries TRBV5-1 and TRBJ2-7; TRBD2 matches at 14 bases. The junction had 15 bases not matched to a gene; V was cut back by 4 bases and J by 3 bases. The germline V gene has CDR1 SGHRS and CDR2 YFSETQ. This CDR3 has 19 residues. The CDR3 DNA follows: TGCGCCAGCAGCCGAGGACTAGCGGGGGGTCTGTTCAAGTTCTACGAGCAGTACTTC. Its translation: CASSRGLAGGLFKFYEQYF.

This chain joins TRBV14 and TRBJ2-2; D is unclear. V was shortened by 2 bases and J by 4 bases, with 11 bases between the two germline ends. This CDR3 is 15 amino acids long. Looked up from germline, CDR1 is SGHDN and CDR2 is FVKESK. CDR3 in DNA: TGTGCCAGCAGCCAAAAATGGGTCGGCACCGGGGAGCTGTTTTTT. Protein sequence: CASSQKWVGTGELFF. The variable domain in full, completed from reference TRBV14 and TRBJ2-2, reads EAGVTQFPSHSVIEKGQTVTLRCDPISGHDNLYWYRRVMGKEIKFLLHFVKESKQDESGMPNNRFLAERTGGTYSTLKVQPAELEDSGVYFCASSQKWVGTGELFFGEGSRLTVL.

J is TRBJ2-7 and V is TRBV5-1, with unresolved D. This CDR3 is 16 amino acids long. Germline CDR1 reads SGHRS; CDR2 reads YFSETQ. V gave up 0 bases and J gave up 0 bases, with 13 bases separating them. CDR3: CASSLEMRAASYEQYF. The CDR3, as DNA: TGCGCCAGCAGCTTGGAGATGCGTGCCGCCTCCTACGAGCAGTACTTC.

This rearrangement joins TRBV7-9 to TRBJ1-2; D unresolved. Trimming shortened V by 1 base and J by 3 bases, and 12 bases separated the two germline ends. CDR1 and CDR2 from the germline V gene are SEHNR and FQNEAQ (reference sequence). CDR3 length: 15 residues. The DNA for the CDR3 is TGTGCCAGCAGCTTAGTGGAGGGTGGCGACTATGGCTACACCTTC. Translating it yields CASSLVEGGDYGYTF.

This clonotype occurred a few times. V and J are TRBV4-1 and TRBJ2-7; 12 nucleotides agree with TRBD2. CDR1 and CDR2 (germline): MGHRA, YSYEKL. Unmatched junction bases numbered 10, after V lost 4 bases and J lost 0 bases. This CDR3 contains 18 residues. CDR3 region: CASSRHTPTSGSSYEQYF. CDR3 in DNA: TGCGCCAGCAGCCGACACACACCGACTAGCGGGAGCTCCTACGAGCAGTACTTC.

This clonotype was observed many times. This sequence joins TRBV5-8 and TRBJ2-3; 12 bases map to TRBD2. V lost 3 bases to trimming and J lost 2 bases; unmatched junction nucleotides: 1. Germline V gene data show CDR1 as SGHTS and CDR2 as YDEGEE. This CDR3 is 15 amino acids long. CDR3 loop: CASSSSGRATDTQYF. Here the CDR3 DNA reads TGTGCCAGCAGCTCTAGCGGGAGGGCCACAGATACGCAGTATTTT.

This clonotype has only a few counts. The CDR3 region is CASSEGRIEETQYF. CDR3 coding DNA: TGTGCCAGCAGTGAGGGGCGGATAGAAGAGACCCAGTACTTC. The rearrangement links TRBV28 to TRBJ2-5, with D perhaps being TRBD1 or TRBD2 (5 bases each). The germline gives CDR1 MDHEN, CDR2 SYDVKM. Trimming shortened V by 5 bases and J by 3 bases, and 13 bases separated the two germline ends. There are 14 residues in the CDR3.

In this sample, this clonotype turned up a few times. The chain recombines TRBV20-1 with TRBJ2-4; no clear D gene. Between the trimmed V and J ends, which lost 0 bases and 1 base, there was a span of 10 bases. This CDR3 contains 15 residues. Germline-derived CDR1 and CDR2 are DFQATT and SNEGSKA (reference sequence). The CDR3 loop is CSARDFGRAKNIQYF. CDR3 DNA: TGCAGTGCTAGAGATTTTGGCCGGGCCAAAAACATTCAGTACTTC.